The TCR beta chain described here comes from a study of blood T cells in healthy people across ages. Study observations and caveats: In older individuals, TCR beta diversity per million T cells was lower, falling roughly linearly with age.

This clonotype was found a few times. Its specificity is not known. Healthy individuals of Caucasian origin from Russia, aged roughly 6 to 100, served as donors. Combining a sample-barcoded 5' primer with a J-beta primer mix, a second PCR ran for about 7 to 12 cycles. TCRdb reanalysed the 5' RACE reads using MiXCR and keeps one entry per CDR3 protein. The sample holds fewer than 750,000 distinct CDR3 sequences, roughly 48% seen once. Sequencing used blood. The origin of this receptor is a man older than 75 in good health.

CDR3 in amino acids: CSAPPSAGYEQYF. In DNA form, the CDR3 reads TGCAGTGCCCCCCCGTCTGCGGGCTACGAGCAGTACTTC. This chain uses TRBV20-1 with TRBJ2-7; possible D gene TRBD2, 5 bases. The germline V gene has CDR1 DFQATT and CDR2 SNEGSKA (reference sequence). This CDR3 has 13 amino acids. V shed 6 bases and J shed 3 bases, with 15 bases lying between them.